These 9 T cell receptor beta chains were all obtained from the same sample, sequenced in a study of T cell repertoires in cytomegalovirus infection. Their antigens are not known. TCRdb recomputed calls from the reads with MiXCR, one row per CDR3 protein. The sample gives some 940,000 distinct CDR3 sequences, roughly 30% of which show up once; 11% to 15% is in the top ten. The sequencing here drew on cultured CD8+ T cells from PBMCs, taken from culture after CMV antigen stimulation. The receptors shown here come from a human donor in good health (CMV status not recorded). Some clones in this sample may be carry-over from other donors' samples.

This clonotype has a handful of counts. V is TRBV6-6 and J is TRBJ1-1; 10 bases map to TRBD1. Germline V gene sequence: CDR1 MNHNY, CDR2 SVGAGI (reference sequence). With 0 bases clipped from V and 2 bases from J, the junction kept 3 bases outside the gene matches. This CDR3 has 16 residues. The CDR3 protein is CASSYSGDRGNTEAFF. The CDR3 bases are TGTGCCAGCAGTTACTCAGGGGACAGGGGTAACACTGAAGCTTTCTTT.

In its sample, this clonotype was seen many times. The V call is TRBV12-5, the J call TRBJ2-5; maybe TRBD2 (6 bases). The CDR3 runs 15 residues. CDR1 is LGHNT, CDR2 FRNRAP, per germline. V was cut by 2 bases and J by 0 bases, with 10 bases left in between. The CDR3 protein is CASGLWTTNQETQYF. In DNA, the CDR3 is TGTGCTAGTGGTTTGTGGACTACTAACCAAGAGACCCAGTACTTC.

The rearrangement uses TRBV19 and TRBJ2-1; D is possibly TRBD1 or TRBD2 (5 bases each). Germline CDR1 is LNHDA and CDR2 is SQIVND (reference sequence). V was clipped by 5 bases and J by 5 bases, with 13 bases between them. The CDR3 is 14 residues long. The CDR3 DNA is TGTGCCAGTAGTCCGGGACGGTCCAACAATGAGCAGTTCTTC. Protein: CASSPGRSNNEQFF. The whole variable domain, filled in from reference TRBV19 and TRBJ2-1, reads DGGITQSPKYLFRKEGQNVTLSCEQNLNHDAMYWYRQDPGQGLRLIYYSQIVNDFQKGDIAEGYSVSREKKESFPLTVTSAQKNPTAFYLCASSPGRSNNEQFFGPGTRLTVL.

The chain carries TRBV28 and TRBJ2-2, with D tentatively TRBD2 (6 bases). Germline V gives CDR1 MDHEN, CDR2 SYDVKM. V lost 3 bases to trimming and J lost 4 bases, with 18 bases between them. The CDR3 is 17 residues long. The CDR3 reads CASSFLLSGRSTGELFF. The CDR3, as DNA: TGTGCCAGCAGTTTTCTTCTGAGCGGGCGGTCCACCGGGGAGCTGTTTTTT.

This clonotype was seen at least ten times. The chain is built from TRBV6-1 and TRBJ1-2; D may be TRBD1 (5 bases). Trimming cost V 3 bases and J 6 bases, with 17 bases left between them. CDR1 is MNHNS, CDR2 SASEGT, per germline. CDR3 length: 15 amino acids. The CDR3 DNA is TGTGCCAGCAGTGACCCCCTGGGCGGAGGGGATGGCTACACCTTC. Its translation is CASSDPLGGGDGYTF.

This clonotype has only a few counts. In DNA, the CDR3 is TGTGCCAGCAGTCCCTCGACAGGGCTTTATGAAAAACTGTTTTTT. This codes for CASSPSTGLYEKLFF. The chain combines TRBV28 with TRBJ1-4; 7 nucleotides agree with TRBD1. V lost 5 bases to trimming and J lost 6 bases; unmatched junction nucleotides: 9. This CDR3 comprises 15 residues. Looked up from germline, CDR1 is MDHEN and CDR2 is SYDVKM.

The V call is TRBV27, the J call TRBJ1-2; D unclear. This CDR3 region has 14 residues. Germline CDR1 and CDR2: MNHEY and SMNVEV (reference sequence). Trimming shortened V by 7 bases and J by 3 bases, and 15 bases separated the two germline ends. The CDR3 is CASKEPGLDYGYTF. The CDR3 DNA sequence: TGTGCCAGCAAAGAACCGGGTTTGGACTATGGCTACACCTTC.

This chain connects TRBV24-1 to TRBJ2-1; the match to TRBD1 covers 9 bases. The germline V gene has CDR1 KGHDR and CDR2 SFDVKD. CDR3 size: 14 residues. V was pared by 12 bases and J by 6 bases, with 11 bases of the junction left unmatched. CDR3 amino acids: CAAFGQGISNEQFF. DNA of the CDR3: TGTGCCGCATTCGGACAGGGGATTTCCAATGAGCAGTTCTTC.

The gene calls are TRBV12-5 and TRBJ1-5, with D possibly matching TRBD1 (6 bases). Trimming removed 1 base at V and 6 bases at J, with 13 bases between. There are 15 residues in the CDR3. The V gene's germline CDR1 is LGHNT and CDR2 FRNRAP. This chain's CDR3 is CASGLAALGAQPQHF. The CDR3 DNA sequence: TGTGCTAGTGGTTTGGCAGCGCTGGGGGCTCAGCCCCAGCATTTT. Full variable domain (remainder filled in from reference TRBV12-5 and TRBJ1-5): DARVTQTPRHKVTEMGQEVTMRCQPILGHNTVFWYRQTMMQGLELLAYFRNRAPLDDSGMPKDRFSAEMPDATLATLKIQPSEPRDSAVYFCASGLAALGAQPQHFGDGTRLSIL.